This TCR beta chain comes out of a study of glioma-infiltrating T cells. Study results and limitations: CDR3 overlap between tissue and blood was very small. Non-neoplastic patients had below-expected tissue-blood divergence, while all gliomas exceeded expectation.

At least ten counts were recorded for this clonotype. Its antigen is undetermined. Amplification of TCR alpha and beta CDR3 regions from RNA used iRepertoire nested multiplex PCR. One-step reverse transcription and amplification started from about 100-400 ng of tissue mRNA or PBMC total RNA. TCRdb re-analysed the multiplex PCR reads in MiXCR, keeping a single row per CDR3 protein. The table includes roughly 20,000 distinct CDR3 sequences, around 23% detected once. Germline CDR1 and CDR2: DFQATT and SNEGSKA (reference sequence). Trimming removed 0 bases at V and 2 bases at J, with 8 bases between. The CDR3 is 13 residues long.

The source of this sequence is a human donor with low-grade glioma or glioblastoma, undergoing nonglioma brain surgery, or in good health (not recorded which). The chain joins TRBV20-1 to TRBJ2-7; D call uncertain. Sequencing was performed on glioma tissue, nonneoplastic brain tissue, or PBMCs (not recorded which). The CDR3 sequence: CSAREIRPYEQYF. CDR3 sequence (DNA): TGCAGTGCTAGAGAAATCAGACCCTACGAGCAGTACTTC.